These 21 T cell receptor beta chains were sequenced from one sample in a study of CD8+CD57+ T cells in acquired aplastic anemia. The TCR beta profiling, which covered VDJ combination and CDR3 sequence, was carried out using genomic DNA as the template. Each CDR3 protein gets one entry after TCRdb re-called the reads with MiXCR. The table lists about 200,000 distinct CDR3 sequences, 30% to 40% of them singletons. The sample comprised sorted CD4+, CD8+, or CD8+CD57+ T cells (not recorded which) from PBMCs. These receptors came from a human donor in good health, serving as a control.

CDR3 loop: CASVRGRDYGYTF. Here the CDR3 DNA reads TGTGCCAGCGTAAGGGGGCGGGACTATGGCTACACCTTC. V usage is TRBV2 and J usage is TRBJ1-2; 7 nucleotides agree with TRBD1. Germline V gene sequence: CDR1 SNHLY, CDR2 FYNNEI. CDR3 size: 13 residues. Trimming cost V 8 bases and J 3 bases; bases outside gene matches: 6.

This clonotype was observed a few times. This chain links TRBV19 with TRBJ1-5; tentatively, D is TRBD1 (6 bases). The CDR3 runs to 14 residues. The germline CDR1 and CDR2 sequences are LNHDA and SQIVND (reference sequence). Trimming removed 11 bases at V and 7 bases at J, with 21 bases between. The DNA for the CDR3 is TGTGCCTGGAGCCGGGGGGCTGGGGGACAGCCCCAGCATTTT. Translating gives CAWSRGAGGQPQHF.

In this sample, this clonotype turned up many times. The chain couples TRBV5-1 to TRBJ2-7, with D possibly TRBD1 on 6 matching bases. CDR3 length equals 16 residues. Deletions cut 0 bases from V and 2 bases from J, with 15 bases between. The V gene's germline CDR1 is SGHRS and CDR2 YFSETQ. As DNA, the CDR3 is TGCGCCAGCAGCTTGGGGCAGGGACATCCCCCCTACGAGCAGTACTTC. Translation: CASSLGQGHPPYEQYF.

The genes are TRBV11-1 and TRBJ2-1; D possibly uses TRBD1 or TRBD2 (6 bases each). Germline CDR1 and CDR2: SGHAT and FQDESV (reference sequence). Trimming shortened V by 11 bases and J by 2 bases, and 19 bases separated the two germline ends. The CDR3 length is 15 residues. The CDR3 nucleotides are TGTGCCCCCAGGGGAGGTCCGGAAACCTACAATGAGCAGTTCTTC. Protein: CAPRGGPETYNEQFF.

The chain recombines TRBV20-1 with TRBJ2-3; D ambiguous. The J call may not be correct, given that the DNA end is closer to TRBJ1-5. The CDR3 has 11 residues. Germline V CDR1 and CDR2: DFQATT, SNEGSKA (reference sequence). The DNA for the CDR3 is TGCAGTGCTAGGACTACAGATACGCAGCATTTT. Protein: CSARTTDTQHF.

Points on this clonotype: This may be a read error, as it is one base from a much larger clone. Lacking the conserved final phenylalanine or tryptophan, this CDR3 likely reflects a read error. It is unclear where the CDR3 begins or ends on the DNA, so no DNA is shown, and the CDR3 is as TCRdb lists it. V usage is TRBV15 and J usage is TRBJ1-2; TRBD1 is the table's D call and was not checked against the DNA. The CDR3 length equals 14 residues, ends included. From germline, CDR1 is LNHNV and CDR2 YYDKDF (reference sequence). The CDR3 here is CATSRPTGSYGYAL.

There are many counts of this clonotype. The chain has TRBV20-1 and TRBJ1-2; D ambiguous. CDR1 is DFQATT and CDR2 is SNEGSKA in the germline V gene (reference sequence). V was shortened by 0 bases and J by 4 bases, with 15 bases between the two germline ends. This CDR3 has 15 residues. As DNA, the CDR3 is TGCAGTGCTAGAGATCGATCGGCAACCCGCTATGGCTACACCTTC. Its protein product is CSARDRSATRYGYTF.

As to this clonotype: A read error may explain this, as a much larger clone is one base away. This chain joins TRBV2 and TRBJ2-2; 7 positions match TRBD2. In germline, CDR1 is SNHLY, CDR2 FYNNEI. V lost 8 bases and J lost 2; bases outside the gene matches: 11. This CDR3 spans 16 amino acids. CDR3 protein: CASRSPSGANTGELFF. The CDR3 coding sequence is TGTGCCAGCCGTTCCCCTAGCGGAGCTAACACCGGGGAGCTGTTTTTT. The full variable domain, in which reference TRBV2 and TRBJ2-2 provide the parts outside the CDR3, is EPEVTQTPSHQVTQMGQEVILRCVPISNHLYFYWYRQILGQKVEFLVSFYNNEISEKSEIFDDQFSVERPDGSNFTLKIRSTKLEDSAMYFCASRSPSGANTGELFFGEGSRLTVL.

On this clonotype: It may be a read error: a sequence one base away is much more abundant. The chain uses TRBV20-1 and TRBJ2-3, with 12 bases lining up with TRBD2. The CDR3 has 14 residues. CDR1 and CDR2 (germline): DFQATT, SNEGSKA (reference sequence). This CDR3 reads CSARVLAGGDMQYF. CDR3 bases: TGCAGTGCTAGAGTCCTAGCGGGGGGGGATATGCAGTATTTT.

V and J are TRBV29-1 and TRBJ1-1, with D possibly matching TRBD1 (5 bases). This CDR3 is built from 12 residues. V lost 5 bases to trimming and J lost 4 bases, with 11 bases between them. The germline gives CDR1 SQVTM, CDR2 ANQGSEA. In DNA form, the CDR3 reads TGCAGCGTTTCGACAGAAGGCACTGAAGCTTTCTTT. Its protein is CSVSTEGTEAFF.

This clonotype was seen many times. The V and J genes are TRBV7-2 and TRBJ2-7, with 7 positions matching TRBD1. The V gene end was trimmed by 5 bases and the J gene end by 0 bases; junction bases not matched to a gene: 4. Germline lookup yields CDR1 SGHTA and CDR2 FQGNSA. This CDR3 spans 14 amino acids. This CDR3 reads CASSPRQGSYEQYF. For the CDR3, the DNA is TGTGCCAGCAGCCCCCGACAGGGCTCCTACGAGCAGTACTTC.

At least ten counts were recorded for this clonotype. V is TRBV20-1 and J is TRBJ1-2, with a weak D call TRBD1 (6 bases). Trimming left V 3 bases short and J 2 bases short, with 10 bases between. CDR1 DFQATT and CDR2 SNEGSKA come from the germline V gene (reference sequence). This CDR3 has 13 amino acids. In DNA form, the CDR3 reads TGCAGTGCTAGTCTAACAGGGAACTATGGCTACACCTTC. Translated, it gives CSASLTGNYGYTF.

This chain links TRBV5-4 with TRBJ2-7; D not resolved. Germline CDR1 and CDR2: SGHNT and YYREEE (reference sequence). The V end lost 1 base, the J end lost 2 bases, and 13 bases lay between the germline ends. CDR3 length: 15 residues. The CDR3: CASSLHSSGAYEQYF. The CDR3 coding sequence is TGTGCCAGCAGCTTGCACTCGTCTGGAGCCTACGAGCAGTACTTC. Full variable domain (rest looked up from reference TRBV5-4 and TRBJ2-7): ETGVTQSPTHLIKTRGQQVTLRCSSQSGHNTVSWYQQALGQGPQFIFQYYREEENGRGNFPPRFSGLQFPNYSSELNVNALELDDSALYLCASSLHSSGAYEQYFGPGTRLTVT.

At least ten counts were recorded for this clonotype. The chain has TRBV10-3 and TRBJ2-7, with D possibly being TRBD1 (5 bases). Between the trimmed V and J ends, which lost 2 bases and 0 bases, there was a span of 14 bases. Looked up from germline, CDR1 is ENHRY and CDR2 is SYGVKD. There are 16 residues in the CDR3. CDR3 in amino acids: CAISERQGTFSYEQYF. The CDR3 region has the DNA TGTGCCATCAGTGAGCGGCAGGGAACTTTCTCCTACGAGCAGTACTTC.

This clonotype was observed at least ten times. The chain is built from TRBV2 and TRBJ2-2, with a tentative D call TRBD2 (6 bases). This CDR3 comprises 15 residues. With 4 bases removed from V and 2 bases from J, the gap between germline ends came to 11 bases. The germline V gene encodes CDR1 SNHLY and CDR2 FYNNEI. The CDR3 region is CASSGLALNTGELFF. The CDR3, as DNA: TGTGCCAGCAGTGGCCTAGCGCTTAACACCGGGGAGCTGTTTTTT.

For this clonotype: No DNA is shown, since the ends of the CDR3 on it are uncertain; the CDR3 is the one TCRdb lists. This chain links TRBV15 with TRBJ1-2. The CDR3 length is 14 residues, termini included. CDR1 and CDR2 (germline): LNHNV, YYDKDF (reference sequence). The CDR3 region is CPTSRGTHGYGCTF.

Of note for this clonotype: A read error is possible here, since a much larger clone lies one base away. This sequence joins TRBV7-2 and TRBJ1-4; weak D call: TRBD1 (6 bases). The CDR3 contains 14 residues. CDR1 and CDR2 (germline): SGHTA, FQGNSA. Trimming took off 5 bases at V and 8 bases at J, with 15 bases between the two ends. CDR3 nucleotide sequence: TGTGCCAGCAGCCGGGACAAGGGGGACGAAAAACTGTTTTTT. Translated: CASSRDKGDEKLFF. Full variable domain (remainder filled in from reference TRBV7-2 and TRBJ1-4): GAGVSQSPSNKVTEKGKDVELRCDPISGHTALYWYRQSLGQGLEFLIYFQGNSAPDKSGLPSDRFSAERTGGSVSTLTIQRTQQEDSAVYLCASSRDKGDEKLFFGSGTQLSVL.

The chain recombines TRBV11-1 with TRBJ1-1, with D uncertain. The CDR3 length is 14 residues. The V end was cut by 5 bases, the J end by 1 base, with 11 bases between. Germline V gives CDR1 SGHAT, CDR2 FQDESV (reference sequence). DNA for the CDR3: TGTGCCAGCAGCACATGGGAAGGGAACACTGAAGCTTTCTTT. Its translation is CASSTWEGNTEAFF.

This clonotype was picked up a small number of times. The genes are TRBV2 and TRBJ1-1; D might be TRBD1 (5 bases). The CDR3 runs to 14 residues. V gave up 5 bases and J gave up 3 bases, with 13 bases separating them. CDR1 SNHLY and CDR2 FYNNEI come from the germline V gene. Here the CDR3 reads CASSYPRGYTEAFF. The CDR3 DNA is TGTGCCAGCAGTTATCCCCGGGGGTACACTGAAGCTTTCTTT.

The rearrangement links TRBV19 to TRBJ1-1; D gene ambiguous. Trimming cost V 8 bases and J 3 bases, with 13 bases left between them. CDR1 is LNHDA and CDR2 is SQIVND in the germline V gene (reference sequence). The CDR3 runs 13 residues. The CDR3 loop is CASRVGLDTEAFF. CDR3 sequence (DNA): TGTGCCAGTCGAGTGGGGTTGGACACTGAAGCTTTCTTT.

The chain links TRBV5-1 to TRBJ1-5; 7 bases agree with TRBD1. This CDR3 contains 13 residues. CDR1 SGHRS and CDR2 YFSETQ come from the germline V gene. The CDR3 sequence is CVAGGYSNQPQHF. CDR3 in DNA: TGCGTGGCAGGGGGGTATAGCAATCAGCCCCAGCATTTT.